The T cell receptor (beta chain) described here comes from a study of monozygotic twins with inflammatory bowel disease. One blood sample of about 2.5 ml was taken from each donor. Germline lookup yields CDR1 DFQATT and CDR2 SNEGSKA (reference sequence). The CDR3 totals 13 residues. A word on this clonotype: Its antigen is currently unknown.

TCRdb re-called the 5' RACE reads, yielding one record per CDR3 amino acid sequence without DNA. The record lists 150,000 to 200,000 distinct CDR3 sequences, of which the ten most abundant hold around 6.8%. Study-wide findings and caveats: Extra variability in the repertoires of patients may have come from differing immunosuppressive treatments. Diversity of TCRbeta measured by inverse Simpson was lower in IBD patients than in healthy co-twins.

This receptor was taken from a human donor with ulcerative colitis or Crohn's disease, or a healthy co-twin of an affected twin (not recorded which). Sequenced: blood. V is TRBV20-1 and J is TRBJ1-1. CDR3 sequence: CSASSRGNTEAFF.